The clone carrying this TCR beta chain was counted between two and nine times. Trimming cost V 0 bases and J 5 bases, with 8 bases left between them. CDR3 length: 13 residues. Germline V CDR1 and CDR2: LNHNV, YYDKDF (reference sequence). MiXCR was run by TCRdb on the RT-PCR reads, yielding one entry per CDR3 protein. The sample carries 920,000 or so distinct CDR3 sequences, 18% recorded once. The data originate from a study of patients and donors after allogeneic stem cell transplantation. The chain links TRBV15 to TRBJ2-7; TRBD1 or TRBD2 may be the D gene (5 bases each). The clonotype comes from a human donor who was either an allogeneic HSCT recipient or a stem cell or donor lymphocyte infusion donor (not recorded which). It is not recorded whose cells these are; they may come from a transplant donor. Sample: blood, either unsorted or a sorted T cell fraction (not recorded which). For the CDR3, the DNA is TGTGCCACCAGCAGAGATTTGGGGGACGAGCAGTACTTC. Residues: CATSRDLGDEQYF.